This paragraph covers one T cell receptor (beta chain) sequence. This clonotype was seen only once. It has no known antigen specificity. Within one base of it there is no much larger clone, and no base qualities were kept. On its own, one read is weak support. Genomic DNA served as template for TCR beta VDJ combination and CDR3 sequence profiling. An Illumina HiSeq 2000 was used for TCR repertoire sequencing. In the original analysis: TRBV/TRBJ rearrangement plots, CDR3 size and DJ length profiles, and Simpson's diversity index were used to assess repertoires. Whichever DNA sequence was most abundant in the deep sequencing data was defined as the immunodominant clone. CDR3 amino acid sequences were checked for sharing across subjects and were also compared against the VDJdb database and published repertoires. Through fastp at Q25 and MiXCR, TCRdb rebuilt clones from the public reads, retaining in-frame beta chains. Rows matching on CDR3 protein sequence are summarized as one entry with the most common DNA and genes. In this record, the V and J calls reflect TCRdb's handling and not the investigators' own analysis. For this sample there are about 180,000 distinct CDR3 sequences; about 45% appear just once. The biggest ten clones account for more than 0.85% of the sample.

This record comes from a study of CD8+CD57+ T cells in acquired aplastic anemia (dated by TCRdb to between 2018 and 2020). About the study as a whole: Extracted DNA from sorted CD4+ and CD8+ cells averaged approximately 3.4 ug, ranging from about 0.18 to 27.4 ug. A CD8+CD57+ expansion meant a frequency higher than the mean frequency seen in healthy subjects. General findings and caveats noted by the study authors: Approximately 31 CD8+ CDR3 sequences were found in both patients and controls but appeared to be highly expressed in patients and within the immunodominant clones of the patients. Patients and healthy controls showed no significant difference in CD8+ Simpson's diversity (P=0.060).

Patients chosen for sequencing had shown expansion of CD8+CD57+ cells by flow cytometry. Every patient had severe acquired aplastic anemia, diagnosed using the International Study of Aplastic Anemia and Agranulocytosis and Camitta criteria. Patients had received no therapy at the time of blood sampling. TCR repertoires of sorted CD4+ and CD8+ blood T cells from severe aplastic anemia patients and healthy subjects were deep-sequenced in the study. Patients were enrolled in the USA under clinicaltrials.gov protocols 00001620, 01623167, 00001397, 00071045, 00081523 and 00961064. Ficoll-Paque density gradient centrifugation was used to isolate peripheral blood mononuclear cells. Before DNA was extracted, CD4+ and CD8+ T cells were sorted using either FACS or magnetic beads. The receptor's source is a human donor with aplastic anemia. Sequencing used sorted CD4+, CD8+, or CD8+CD57+ T cells (not recorded which) from PBMCs.

The CDR3 region reads CSGMGLHTGELFF. DNA sequence: TGCAGCGGCATGGGACTCCACACCGGGGAGCTGTTTTTT. The chain was built from TRBV29-1 and TRBJ2-2, and perhaps TRBD2 as D gene, on 6 matching bases. CDR3 length: 13 amino acids, cysteine to phenylalanine. The read is trimmed to its CDR3 DNA, 39 bases read in frame from base 1. V sheds 7 bases and J sheds 3 bases, leaving 12 bases between their ends. The germline V gene provides CDR1 SQVTM and CDR2 ANQGSEA.